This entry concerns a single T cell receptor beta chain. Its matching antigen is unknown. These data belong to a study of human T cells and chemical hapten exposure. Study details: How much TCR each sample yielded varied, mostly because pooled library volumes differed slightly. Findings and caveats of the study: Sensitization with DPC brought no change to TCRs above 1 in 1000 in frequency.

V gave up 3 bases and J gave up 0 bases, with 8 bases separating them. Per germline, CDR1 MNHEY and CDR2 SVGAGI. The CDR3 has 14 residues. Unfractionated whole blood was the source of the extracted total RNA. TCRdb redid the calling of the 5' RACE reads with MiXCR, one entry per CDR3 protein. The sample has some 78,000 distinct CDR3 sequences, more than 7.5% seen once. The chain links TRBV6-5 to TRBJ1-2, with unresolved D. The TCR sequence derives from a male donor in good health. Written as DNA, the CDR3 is TGTGCCAGCAGTTATGGCCCGACTAACTATGGCTACACCTTC. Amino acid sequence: CASSYGPTNYGYTF.